In its sample, the clone carrying this TCR beta chain was seen a few times. The data were taken from a study of blood T cell repertoires in COVID-19. Study background: Samples of COVID-19 (acute and convalescent) were obtained from the United States, Italy and Spain.

Trimming stripped 5 bases from V and 8 bases from J, with 9 bases between. The CDR3 loop spans 12 amino acids. Methods used by the authors: Scientists estimated how many nucleated cells there were by amplifying reference gene primers. Sequencing was performed with immunoSEQ multiplex PCR; in TCRdb, only in-frame clones are kept and a portion is missing. That table supplies the V and J calls and clone size; D and trimming were determined from the DNA. The repertoire consists of a few hundred thousand clones, with more than 65% occurring once and the leading ten covering around 1.5%. The sample was peripheral blood. The chain recombines TRBV12-3 or TRBV12-4 with TRBJ2-2, with a weak D call TRBD1 (6 bases). This sequence was found in a woman aged 40 to 50 who had recovered from COVID-19. The CDR3 coding sequence is TGTGCCAGCAGTACCGGGACAGGGGAGCTGTTTTTT. Amino acids: CASSTGTGELFF.